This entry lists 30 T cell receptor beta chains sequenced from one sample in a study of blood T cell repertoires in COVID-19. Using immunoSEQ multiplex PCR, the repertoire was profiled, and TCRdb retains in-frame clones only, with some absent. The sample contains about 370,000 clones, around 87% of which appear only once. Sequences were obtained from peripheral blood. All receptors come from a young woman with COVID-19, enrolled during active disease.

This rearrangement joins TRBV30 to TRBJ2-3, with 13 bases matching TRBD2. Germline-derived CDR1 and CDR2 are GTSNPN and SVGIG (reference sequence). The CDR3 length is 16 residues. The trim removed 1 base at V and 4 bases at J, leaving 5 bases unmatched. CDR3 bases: TGTGCCTGGAGTGACGGACTAGCGGGAGCAGCAGATACGCAGTATTTT. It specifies CAWSDGLAGAADTQYF.

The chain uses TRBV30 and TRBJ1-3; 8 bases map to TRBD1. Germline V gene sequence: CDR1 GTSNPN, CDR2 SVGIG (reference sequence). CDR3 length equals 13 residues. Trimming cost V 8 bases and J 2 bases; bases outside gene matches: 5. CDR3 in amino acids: CATRDRPGNTIYF. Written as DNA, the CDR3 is TGTGCCACCCGGGACAGGCCTGGAAACACCATATATTTT. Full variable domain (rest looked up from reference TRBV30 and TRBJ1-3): SQTIHQWPATLVQPVGSPLSLECTVEGTSNPNLYWYRQAAGRGLQLLFYSVGIGQISSEVPQNLSASRPQDRQFILSSKKLLLSDSGFYLCATRDRPGNTIYFGEGSWLTVV.

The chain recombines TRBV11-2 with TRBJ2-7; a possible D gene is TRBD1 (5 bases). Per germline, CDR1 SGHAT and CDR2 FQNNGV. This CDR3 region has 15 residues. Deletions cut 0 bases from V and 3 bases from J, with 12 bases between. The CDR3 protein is CASSLEGVNLYEQYF. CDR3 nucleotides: TGTGCCAGCAGCTTAGAAGGGGTGAACCTCTACGAGCAGTACTTC.

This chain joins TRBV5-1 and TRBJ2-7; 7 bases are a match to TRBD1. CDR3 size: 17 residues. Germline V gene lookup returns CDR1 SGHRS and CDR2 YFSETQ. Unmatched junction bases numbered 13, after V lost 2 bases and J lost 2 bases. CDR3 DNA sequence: TGCGCCAGCAGCTTAGTTCCGGACAGGATAAATGCCTACGAGCAGTACTTC. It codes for CASSLVPDRINAYEQYF.

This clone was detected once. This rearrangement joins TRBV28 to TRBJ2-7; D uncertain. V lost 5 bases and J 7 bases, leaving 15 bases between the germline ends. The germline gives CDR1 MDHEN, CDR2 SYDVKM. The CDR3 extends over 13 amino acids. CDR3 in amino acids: CASSPAYPGEQYF. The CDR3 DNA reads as TGTGCCAGCAGTCCCGCCTACCCCGGGGAGCAGTACTTC.

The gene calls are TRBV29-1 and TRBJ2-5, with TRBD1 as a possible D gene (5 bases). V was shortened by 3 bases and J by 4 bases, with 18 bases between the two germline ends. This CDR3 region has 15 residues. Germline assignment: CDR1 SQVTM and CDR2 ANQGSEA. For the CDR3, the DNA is TGCAGCGTTGACTTCTCTGTTGTCAGGGTAGAGACCCAGTACTTC. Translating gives CSVDFSVVRVETQYF.

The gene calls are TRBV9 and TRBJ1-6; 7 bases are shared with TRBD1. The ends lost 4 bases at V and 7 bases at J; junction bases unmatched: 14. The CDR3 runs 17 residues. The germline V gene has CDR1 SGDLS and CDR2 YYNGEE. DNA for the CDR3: TGTGCCAGCAGCCCTCGGGACAGAATCTCAGCCAATTCACCCCTCCACTTT. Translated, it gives CASSPRDRISANSPLHF.

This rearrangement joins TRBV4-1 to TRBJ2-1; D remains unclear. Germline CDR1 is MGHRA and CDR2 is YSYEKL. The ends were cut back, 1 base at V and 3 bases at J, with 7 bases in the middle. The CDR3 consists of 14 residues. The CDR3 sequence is CASSQGLSYNEQFF. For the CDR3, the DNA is TGCGCCAGCAGCCAAGGTTTGAGCTACAATGAGCAGTTCTTC.

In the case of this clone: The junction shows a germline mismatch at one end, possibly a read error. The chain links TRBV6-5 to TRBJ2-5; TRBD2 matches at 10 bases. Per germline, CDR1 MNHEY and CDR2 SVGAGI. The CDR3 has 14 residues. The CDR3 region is CASSYGLAGDHWNF. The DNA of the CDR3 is TGTGCCAGCAGTTACGGGCTAGCGGGAGACCACTGGAACTTC.

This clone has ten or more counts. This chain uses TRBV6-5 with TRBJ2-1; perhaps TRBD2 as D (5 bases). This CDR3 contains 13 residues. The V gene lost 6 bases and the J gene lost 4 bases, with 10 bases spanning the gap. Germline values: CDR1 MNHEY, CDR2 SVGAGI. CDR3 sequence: CASSTTSYNEQFF. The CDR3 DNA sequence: TGTGCCAGCAGCACTACTAGTTACAATGAGCAGTTCTTC.

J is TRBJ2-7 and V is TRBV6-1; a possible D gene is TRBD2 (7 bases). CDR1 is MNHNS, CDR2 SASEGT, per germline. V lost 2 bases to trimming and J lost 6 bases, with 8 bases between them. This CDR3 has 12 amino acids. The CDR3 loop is CASSERGGEQYF. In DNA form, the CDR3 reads TGTGCCAGCAGTGAAAGGGGGGGCGAGCAGTACTTC.

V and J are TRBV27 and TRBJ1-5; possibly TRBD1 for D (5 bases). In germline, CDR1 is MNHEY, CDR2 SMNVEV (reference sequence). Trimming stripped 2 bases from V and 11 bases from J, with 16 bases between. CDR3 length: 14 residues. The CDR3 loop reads CASSLGPGVRSQHF. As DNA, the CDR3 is TGTGCCAGCAGTTTAGGCCCGGGGGTTCGGTCCCAGCATTTT.

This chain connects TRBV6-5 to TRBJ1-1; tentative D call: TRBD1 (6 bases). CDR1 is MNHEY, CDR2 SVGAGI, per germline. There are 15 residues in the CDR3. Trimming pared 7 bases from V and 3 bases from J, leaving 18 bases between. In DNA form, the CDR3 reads TGTGCCAGCACTCAAGGGGGGGGCGGGTACACTGAAGCTTTCTTT. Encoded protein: CASTQGGGGYTEAFF.

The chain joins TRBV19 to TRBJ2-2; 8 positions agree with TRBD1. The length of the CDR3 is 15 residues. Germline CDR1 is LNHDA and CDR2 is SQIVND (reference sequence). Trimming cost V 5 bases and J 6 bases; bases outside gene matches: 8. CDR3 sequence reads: CASSPLDREAGELFF. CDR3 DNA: TGTGCCAGTAGTCCTCTGGACAGGGAAGCCGGGGAGCTGTTTTTT.

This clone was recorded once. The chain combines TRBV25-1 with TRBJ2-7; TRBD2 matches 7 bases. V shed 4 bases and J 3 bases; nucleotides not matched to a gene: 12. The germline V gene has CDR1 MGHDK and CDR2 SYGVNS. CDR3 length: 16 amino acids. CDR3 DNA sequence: TGTGCCAGCAGTGGACCCAAGAGGGGCGGGGGCTACGAGCAGTACTTC. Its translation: CASSGPKRGGGYEQYF.

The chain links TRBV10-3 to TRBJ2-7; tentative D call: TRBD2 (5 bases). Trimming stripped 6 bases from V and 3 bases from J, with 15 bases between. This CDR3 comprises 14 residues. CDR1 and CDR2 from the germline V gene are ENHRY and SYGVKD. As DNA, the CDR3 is TGTGCCATCAGCGACGAGGGTTGGGGCTACGAGCAGTACTTC. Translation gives CAISDEGWGYEQYF.

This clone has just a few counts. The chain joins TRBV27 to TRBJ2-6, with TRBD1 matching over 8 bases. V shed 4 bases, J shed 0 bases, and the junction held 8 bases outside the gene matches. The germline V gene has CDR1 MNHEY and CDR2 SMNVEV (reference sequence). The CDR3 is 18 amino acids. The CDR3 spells CASSSDRGIFSGANVLTF. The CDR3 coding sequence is TGTGCCAGCAGTTCTGACAGGGGAATTTTCTCTGGGGCCAACGTCCTGACTTTC.

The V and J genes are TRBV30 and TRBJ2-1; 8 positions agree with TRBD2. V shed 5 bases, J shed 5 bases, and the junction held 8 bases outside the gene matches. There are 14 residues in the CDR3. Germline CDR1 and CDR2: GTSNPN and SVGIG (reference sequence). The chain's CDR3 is CAWGSGRGNNEQFF. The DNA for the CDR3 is TGTGCCTGGGGAAGCGGGAGAGGGAACAATGAGCAGTTCTTC.

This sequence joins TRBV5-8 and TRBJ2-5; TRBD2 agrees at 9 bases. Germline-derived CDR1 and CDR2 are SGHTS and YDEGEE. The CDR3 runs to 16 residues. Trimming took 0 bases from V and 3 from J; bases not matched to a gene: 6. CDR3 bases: TGTGCCAGCAGCTTGGAGATAGCGGGAGTCGAAGAGACCCAGTACTTC. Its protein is CASSLEIAGVEETQYF. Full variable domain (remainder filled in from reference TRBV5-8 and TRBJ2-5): EAGVTQSPTHLIKTRGQQATLRCSPISGHTSVYWYQQALGLGLQFLLWYDEGEERNRGNFPPRFSGRQFPNYSSELNVNALELEDSALYLCASSLEIAGVEETQYFGPGTRLLVL.

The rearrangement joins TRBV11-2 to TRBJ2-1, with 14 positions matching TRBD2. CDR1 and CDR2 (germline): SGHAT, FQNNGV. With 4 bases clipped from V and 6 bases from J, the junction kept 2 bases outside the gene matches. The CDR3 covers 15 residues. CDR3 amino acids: CASSSGLAGVNEQFF. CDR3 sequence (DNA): TGTGCCAGCAGCTCGGGACTAGCGGGAGTCAATGAGCAGTTCTTC.

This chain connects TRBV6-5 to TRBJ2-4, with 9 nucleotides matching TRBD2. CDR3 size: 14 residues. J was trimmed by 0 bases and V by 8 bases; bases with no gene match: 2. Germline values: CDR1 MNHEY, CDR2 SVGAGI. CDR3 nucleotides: TGTGCCAGCCTAGCGGGACTAGCCAAAAACATTCAGTACTTC. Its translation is CASLAGLAKNIQYF.

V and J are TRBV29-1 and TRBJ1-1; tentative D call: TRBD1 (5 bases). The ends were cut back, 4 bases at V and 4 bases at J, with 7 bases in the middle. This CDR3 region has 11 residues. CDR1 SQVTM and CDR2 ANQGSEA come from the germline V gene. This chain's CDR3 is CSVVRATEAFF. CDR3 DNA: TGCAGCGTTGTCAGGGCCACTGAAGCTTTCTTT.

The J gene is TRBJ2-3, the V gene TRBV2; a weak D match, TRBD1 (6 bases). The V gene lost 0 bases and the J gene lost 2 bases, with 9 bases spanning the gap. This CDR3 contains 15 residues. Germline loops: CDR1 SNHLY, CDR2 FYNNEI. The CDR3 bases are TGTGCCAGCAGTGAAGCGGGACATACCACAGATACGCAGTATTTT. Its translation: CASSEAGHTTDTQYF.

For the CDR3, the DNA is TGTGCCAGCAGCTTAGGAGGGACAGGGGAAGGAGAGACCCAGTACTTC. Its protein product is CASSLGGTGEGETQYF. The chain uses TRBV7-2 and TRBJ2-5; 10 bases are shared with TRBD1. Trimming took 1 base from V and 4 from J; bases not matched to a gene: 6. This CDR3 spans 16 amino acids. CDR1 is SGHTA, CDR2 FQGNSA, per germline.

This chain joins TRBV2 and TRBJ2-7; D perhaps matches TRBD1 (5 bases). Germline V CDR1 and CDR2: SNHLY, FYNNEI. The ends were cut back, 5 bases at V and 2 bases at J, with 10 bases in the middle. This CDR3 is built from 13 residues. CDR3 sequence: CASSRTPPYEQYF. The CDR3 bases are TGTGCCAGCAGTAGGACACCACCCTACGAGCAGTACTTC.

The CDR3 DNA is TGTGCCAGCAGGCCCGGGACAGCCACCTACGAGCAGTACTTC. This sequence encodes CASRPGTATYEQYF. The chain joins TRBV28 to TRBJ2-7; 7 bases are shared with TRBD1. There are 14 residues in the CDR3. Germline CDR1 is MDHEN and CDR2 is SYDVKM. V was pared by 6 bases and J by 2 bases, with 7 bases of the junction left unmatched.

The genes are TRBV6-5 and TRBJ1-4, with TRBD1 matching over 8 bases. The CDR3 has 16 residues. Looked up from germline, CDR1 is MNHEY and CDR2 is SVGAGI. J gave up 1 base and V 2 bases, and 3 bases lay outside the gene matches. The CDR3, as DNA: TGTGCCAGCAGTTACATTGGACAGGGAACTAATGAAAAACTGTTTTTT. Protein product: CASSYIGQGTNEKLFF.

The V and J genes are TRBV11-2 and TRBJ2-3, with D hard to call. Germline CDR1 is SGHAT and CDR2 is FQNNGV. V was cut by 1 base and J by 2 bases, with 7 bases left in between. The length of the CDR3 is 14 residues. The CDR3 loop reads CASSLVIITDTQYF. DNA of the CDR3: TGTGCCAGCAGCTTAGTAATAATCACAGATACGCAGTATTTT.

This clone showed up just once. The CDR3 protein is CASSNNPGTANTGELFF. The CDR3 DNA reads as TGTGCCAGCAGTAACAACCCCGGGACAGCGAACACCGGGGAGCTGTTTTTT. This chain joins TRBV27 and TRBJ2-2, with 7 positions matching TRBD1. The germline CDR1 and CDR2 sequences are MNHEY and SMNVEV (reference sequence). V lost 5 bases and J lost 0; bases outside the gene matches: 9. This CDR3 comprises 17 residues.

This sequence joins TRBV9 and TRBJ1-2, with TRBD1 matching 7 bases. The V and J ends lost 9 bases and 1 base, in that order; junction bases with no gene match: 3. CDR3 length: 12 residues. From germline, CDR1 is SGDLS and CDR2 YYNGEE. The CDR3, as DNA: TGTGCCACAGGACAGGTTAACTATGGCTACACCTTC. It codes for CATGQVNYGYTF.